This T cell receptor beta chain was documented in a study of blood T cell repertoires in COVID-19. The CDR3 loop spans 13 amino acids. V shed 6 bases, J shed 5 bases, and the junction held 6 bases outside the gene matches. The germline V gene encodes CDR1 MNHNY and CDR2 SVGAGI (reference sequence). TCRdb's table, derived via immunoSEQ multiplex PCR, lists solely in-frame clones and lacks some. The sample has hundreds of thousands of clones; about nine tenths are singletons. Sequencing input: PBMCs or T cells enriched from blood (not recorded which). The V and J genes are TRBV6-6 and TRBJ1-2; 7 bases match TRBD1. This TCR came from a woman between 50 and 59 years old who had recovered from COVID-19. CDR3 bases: TGTGCCAGCAGCTCCACAGGGGATTATGGCTACACCTTC. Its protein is CASSSTGDYGYTF.